These 7 T cell receptor beta chains share one sample of origin, sequenced in a study of T cell responses to AZD1222 COVID-19 vaccine. TCRdb keeps only in-frame clones here, not all; method: immunoSEQ multiplex PCR. The table has more than 95,000 clones, roughly nine tenths seen once; the top ten hold around 45%. This material consisted of peripheral blood, taken 28 days after the second AZD1222 dose. The receptors were sampled from an adult who received the AZD1222 COVID-19 vaccine.

Only one count was recorded for this clone. The chain employs TRBV19 and TRBJ1-2, with D unresolved. This CDR3 has 12 amino acids. V lost 7 bases and J lost 5, with 11 bases in between. The germline V gene has CDR1 LNHDA and CDR2 SQIVND (reference sequence). The CDR3 DNA sequence: TGTGCCAGTACGGCCGGGGTTTATGGCTACACCTTC. Translation gives CASTAGVYGYTF.

The V call is TRBV6-4, the J call TRBJ1-1; 7 bases map to TRBD1. The CDR3 is made up of 13 amino acids. Germline CDR1 reads MRHNA; CDR2 reads SNTAGT. Losses at the gene ends were 8 bases for V and 3 bases for J; bases not matched to a gene: 6. The CDR3 region is CASSTGSHTEAFF. CDR3 sequence (DNA): TGTGCCAGCTCGACAGGGTCCCACACTGAAGCTTTCTTT.

V usage is TRBV19 and J usage is TRBJ1-2, with 10 positions matching TRBD1. Germline-derived CDR1 and CDR2 are LNHDA and SQIVND (reference sequence). V lost 7 bases to trimming and J lost 7 bases; unmatched junction nucleotides: 9. The CDR3 contains 14 residues. Here the CDR3 reads CASTWDRGISGYTF. CDR3 bases: TGTGCCAGTACTTGGGACAGGGGAATTTCTGGCTACACCTTC.

The V gene is TRBV19, the J gene TRBJ2-3, with 7 bases identical to TRBD1. CDR1 is LNHDA, CDR2 SQIVND, per germline (reference sequence). Germline trimming cut 5 bases from V and 0 bases from J; bases unmatched to any gene: 5. This CDR3 comprises 15 residues. CDR3 loop: CASSAQGISTDTQYF. The DNA of the CDR3 is TGTGCCAGTAGTGCACAGGGGATTAGCACAGATACGCAGTATTTT.

The chain joins TRBV11-2 to TRBJ2-1, with D perhaps matching TRBD2 (6 bases). Per the germline V gene, CDR1 is SGHAT and CDR2 is FQNNGV. The CDR3 is 15 amino acids. V was clipped by 3 bases and J by 2 bases, with 11 bases between them. The CDR3 protein is CASSFDPGAYNEQFF. In DNA form, the CDR3 reads TGTGCCAGCAGCTTCGACCCGGGGGCCTACAATGAGCAGTTCTTC. The whole variable domain, filled in from reference TRBV11-2 and TRBJ2-1, reads EAGVAQSPRYKIIEKRQSVAFWCNPISGHATLYWYQQILGQGPKLLIQFQNNGVVDDSQLPKDRFSAERLKGVDSTLKIQPAKLEDSAVYLCASSFDPGAYNEQFFGPGTRLTVL.

The CDR3 region has the DNA TGTGCCAGCAGCGTAGTTGGGGCGAGAGATACGCAGTATTTT. Translating gives CASSVVGARDTQYF. The J gene is TRBJ2-3, the V gene TRBV9; D is perhaps TRBD1 (5 bases). From germline, CDR1 is SGDLS and CDR2 YYNGEE. Deletions cut 0 bases from V and 5 bases from J, with 10 bases between. This CDR3 is 14 amino acids long.

The chain combines TRBV7-2 with TRBJ1-6; TRBD1 agrees at 8 bases. Germline trimming cut 5 bases from V and 10 bases from J; bases unmatched to any gene: 13. In germline, CDR1 is SGHTA, CDR2 FQGNSA. There are 16 residues in the CDR3. The CDR3 spells CASSPRQGASGSPLHF. CDR3 bases: TGTGCCAGCAGCCCTAGGCAGGGGGCGAGTGGCTCACCCCTCCACTTT.